This T cell receptor (beta chain) was found in a study of cytomegalovirus exposure and HLA in healthy donors. About the research overall: The 110 million or so unique TCR beta sequences, from roughly 170 million T cells, were found by an earlier analysis. General observations from the study: When analyzed later, a missense DCLRE1C variant was found to be linked to TCR beta V- and J-gene trimming. As a later analysis revealed, most CMV-associated TCR beta chains appeared HLA-restricted.

Trimming took off 5 bases at V and 5 bases at J, with 21 bases between the two ends. CDR3 length: 17 amino acids. Per the germline V gene, CDR1 is MDHEN and CDR2 is SYDVKM. With 60 Vbeta and 13 Jbeta primers, the PCR was carried out. The repertoire was sequenced with immunoSEQ multiplex PCR; TCRdb's copy has only in-frame clones and lacks some. Here the sample spans under 120,000 clones, 60% to 85% being singletons. Notes on this clone: Its antigen is undetermined.

V and J are TRBV28 and TRBJ1-4; D possibly corresponds to TRBD1 (6 bases). The sample taken for sequencing was PBMCs. The TCR originated in a female donor in good health and CMV-seropositive. Here the CDR3 DNA reads TGTGCCAGCAGTCCATCCTTCGAGGGGGGGTTGAATGAAAAACTGTTTTTT. Translated: CASSPSFEGGLNEKLFF. Complete variable domain (other parts from reference TRBV28 and TRBJ1-4): DVKVTQSSRYLVKRTGEKVFLECVQDMDHENMFWYRQDPGLGLRLIYFSYDVKMKEKGDIPEGYSVSREKKERFSLILESASTNQTSMYLCASSPSFEGGLNEKLFFGSGTQLSVL.